These T cell receptor beta chains were read from a single sample in a study of glioma-infiltrating T cells. From the multiplex PCR reads, TCRdb called clonotypes with MiXCR, one entry per CDR3 protein. Among approximately 190,000 distinct CDR3 sequences listed, 32% were seen once. The sample taken for sequencing was glioma tissue, nonneoplastic brain tissue, or PBMCs (not recorded which). Every receptor here comes from a human donor with low-grade glioma or glioblastoma, undergoing nonglioma brain surgery, or in good health (not recorded which). Each CDR3 is given with its conserved first and last residue. The D gene is left open where the match is weak. The size entry is marked missing in some rows and otherwise reads once, few, many or a size class.

j_call: TRBJ2-3; clone_size: many; v_call: TRBV12-3/TRBV12-4; d_call: TRBD2; cdr3_aa: CATVLAAGTDTQYF; cdr3_nt: TGTGCCACTGTACTAGCGGCAGGCACAGATACGCAGTATTTT
j_call: TRBJ2-4; clone_size: few; v_call: TRBV4-2; d_call: -; cdr3_aa: CASSQNPLGAKNIQYF; cdr3_nt: TGTGCCAGCAGCCAGAACCCCCTAGGGGCCAAAAACATTCAGTACTTC
j_call: TRBJ2-2; clone_size: few; v_call: TRBV12-3/TRBV12-4; d_call: TRBD2; cdr3_aa: CASSPPGLTRELFF; cdr3_nt: TGTGCCAGCAGTCCCCCGGGACTAACCAGGGAGCTGTTTTTT
j_call: TRBJ2-7; clone_size: many; v_call: TRBV5-1; d_call: -; cdr3_aa: CASSLNTGPSSYEQYF; cdr3_nt: TGCGCCAGCAGCTTGAATACAGGACCGAGCTCCTACGAGCAGTACTTC
j_call: TRBJ2-7; clone_size: -; v_call: TRBV4-1; d_call: -; cdr3_aa: CASSHPDSTYEQYF; cdr3_nt: TGCGCCAGCAGCCACCCTGACAGTACCTACGAGCAGTACTTC
j_call: TRBJ1-2; clone_size: many; v_call: TRBV3-1; d_call: TRBD1; cdr3_aa: CASSQDRGLGGYTF; cdr3_nt: TGTGCCAGCAGCCAAGATAGGGGGCTTGGTGGCTACACCTTC
j_call: TRBJ2-7; clone_size: many; v_call: TRBV27; d_call: -; cdr3_aa: CASSPVGGYREQYF; cdr3_nt: TGTGCCAGCAGTCCCGTCGGAGGGTATAGAGAGCAGTACTTC
j_call: TRBJ2-1; clone_size: many; v_call: TRBV20-1; d_call: TRBD1; cdr3_aa: CSATLGQGSLLNEQFF; cdr3_nt: TGCAGTGCTACCTTAGGACAGGGATCCCTCTTGAATGAGCAGTTCTTC
j_call: TRBJ1-4; clone_size: many; v_call: TRBV6-1; d_call: -; cdr3_aa: CASSDRGEKLFF; cdr3_nt: TGTGCCAGCAGTGATAGGGGTGAAAAACTGTTTTTT
j_call: TRBJ2-3; clone_size: many; v_call: TRBV7-3; d_call: -; cdr3_aa: CASSIVIQADTQYF; cdr3_nt: TGTGCCAGCAGCATCGTGATCCAAGCAGATACGCAGTATTTT
j_call: TRBJ1-2; clone_size: -; v_call: TRBV4-1; d_call: -; cdr3_aa: CASSQSITGRGYGYTF; cdr3_nt: TGCGCCAGCAGCCAATCGATAACTGGGAGGGGTTATGGCTACACCTTC